Listed here are 26 T cell receptor beta chains from one sample, sequenced in a study of T cell responses to AZD1222 COVID-19 vaccine. Some clones are missing from TCRdb's copy, which holds only in-frame ones; the method was immunoSEQ multiplex PCR. Seen here are around 150,000 clones, approximately 91% observed once, and the top ten hold approximately 2%. Sequenced here: peripheral blood, sampled 28 days after the second AZD1222 dose. The receptors here all came from an adult who received the AZD1222 COVID-19 vaccine.

The chain is built from TRBV6-5 and TRBJ1-1; D gene ambiguous. Per the germline V gene, CDR1 is MNHEY and CDR2 is SVGAGI. V dropped 1 base and J dropped 3 bases, with 6 bases sitting between them. The CDR3 is 13 residues long. CDR3 nucleotide sequence: TGTGCCAGCAGTTACTTGCAGTACACTGAAGCTTTCTTT. Residues: CASSYLQYTEAFF.

This chain connects TRBV7-9 to TRBJ2-2; 10 bases align to TRBD2. The CDR3 runs 17 residues. Germline V gene lookup returns CDR1 SEHNR and CDR2 FQNEAQ (reference sequence). After removal of 2 bases from V and 4 bases from J, the junction contained 7 bases not matched to a gene. In DNA form, the CDR3 reads TGTGCCAGCAGCTTAATTCTAGCGGGAGTTAGCACCGGGGAGCTGTTTTTT. This sequence encodes CASSLILAGVSTGELFF.

This chain uses TRBV5-1 with TRBJ2-7, with D tentatively TRBD1 or TRBD2 (5 bases each). There are 13 residues in the CDR3. With 6 bases removed from V and 0 bases from J, the gap between germline ends came to 10 bases. The germline gives CDR1 SGHRS, CDR2 YFSETQ. CDR3 sequence: CASIGTTSYEQYF. The CDR3, as DNA: TGCGCCAGCATTGGGACCACCTCCTACGAGCAGTACTTC.

This rearrangement joins TRBV5-6 to TRBJ2-1; TRBD2 agrees at 10 bases. V gave up 0 bases and J gave up 4 bases; unmatched junction bases: 4. The CDR3 spans 16 residues. Per the germline V gene, CDR1 is SGHDT and CDR2 is YYEEEE. The CDR3 reads CASSLALAGAYNEQFF. CDR3 nucleotide sequence: TGTGCCAGCAGCTTGGCGCTAGCGGGGGCTTACAATGAGCAGTTCTTC.

This clone appeared once. V usage is TRBV5-1 and J usage is TRBJ1-2, with 10 bases aligning to TRBD1. Germline lookup yields CDR1 SGHRS and CDR2 YFSETQ. V was pared by 4 bases and J by 8 bases, with 14 bases of the junction left unmatched. The CDR3 is 16 amino acids. The CDR3 DNA follows: TGCGCCAGCAGCCCTGGGAAGACAGGGGGCCTTGGAGGCTACACCTTC. Its protein product is CASSPGKTGGLGGYTF. Filled out from reference TRBV5-1 and TRBJ1-2, the complete variable domain reads KAGVTQTPRYLIKTRGQQVTLSCSPISGHRSVSWYQQTPGQGLQFLFEYFSETQRNKGNFPGRFSGRQFSNSRSEMNVSTLELGDSALYLCASSPGKTGGLGGYTFGSGTRLTVV.

This clone appeared a single time. The chain recombines TRBV29-1 with TRBJ1-2; D uncertain. CDR1 is SQVTM and CDR2 is ANQGSEA in the germline V gene. The V end was cut by 2 bases, the J end by 1 base, with 14 bases between. The CDR3 covers 15 residues. The CDR3 nucleotides read TGCAGCGTTGAAAGTCCCCGGGCCCATAACTATGGCTACACCTTC. Translated: CSVESPRAHNYGYTF.

The rearrangement joins TRBV11-2 to TRBJ2-5; D is tentatively TRBD1 or TRBD2 (6 bases each). This CDR3 is built from 15 residues. Germline CDR1 SGHAT, CDR2 FQNNGV. With 5 bases removed from V and 4 bases from J, the gap between germline ends came to 17 bases. The CDR3 spells CASSPRARGRETQYF. Here the CDR3 DNA reads TGTGCCAGCAGCCCAAGAGCCCGGGGGCGAGAGACCCAGTACTTC.

The table lists this clone with a few counts. The chain employs TRBV5-5 and TRBJ2-2; the D is unclear. The CDR3 extends over 15 amino acids. From germline, CDR1 is SGHKS and CDR2 YYEKEE (reference sequence). V was cut by 2 bases and J by 1 base, with 9 bases left in between. Here the CDR3 reads CASSFYPGNTGELFF. The CDR3 nucleotides read TGTGCCAGCAGCTTTTACCCAGGGAACACCGGGGAGCTGTTTTTT.

The chain carries TRBV19 and TRBJ1-2; tentatively, D is TRBD1 (6 bases). CDR1 and CDR2 from the germline V gene are LNHDA and SQIVND (reference sequence). Deletions cut 6 bases from V and 2 bases from J, with 10 bases between. The CDR3 runs 13 residues. CDR3 sequence (DNA): TGTGCCAGTAGCCTGACAGGAAACTATGGCTACACCTTC. The encoded protein is CASSLTGNYGYTF.

The chain recombines TRBV30 with TRBJ2-2, with 7 bases identical to TRBD2. The V gene end was trimmed by 1 base and the J gene end by 5 bases; junction bases not matched to a gene: 7. The CDR3 length is 15 residues. The germline V gene encodes CDR1 GTSNPN and CDR2 SVGIG (reference sequence). The CDR3: CAWSEGGTMTGELFF. CDR3 bases: TGTGCCTGGAGTGAGGGCGGGACTATGACCGGGGAGCTGTTTTTT.

The chain links TRBV11-2 to TRBJ2-7; D gene uncertain. V was cut by 5 bases and J by 3 bases, with 2 bases left in between. In germline, CDR1 is SGHAT, CDR2 FQNNGV. This CDR3 is built from 10 residues. The chain's CDR3 is CASSDYEQYF. CDR3 nucleotide sequence: TGTGCCAGCAGCGACTACGAGCAGTACTTC.

In its sample, this clone was seen once. The genes are TRBV6-1 and TRBJ1-1; D perhaps matches TRBD1 (5 bases). The V end was cut by 0 bases, the J end by 3 bases, with 5 bases between. Germline V gene lookup returns CDR1 MNHNS and CDR2 SASEGT. The CDR3 runs 13 residues. The CDR3 DNA is TGTGCCAGCAGTGAAGCACAGGACACTGAAGCTTTCTTT. Residues: CASSEAQDTEAFF.

CDR3 protein: CASSVGVGGGAQETQYF. CDR3 nucleotide sequence: TGTGCCAGCAGCGTAGGTGTCGGCGGGGGGGCTCAAGAGACCCAGTACTTC. The chain joins TRBV9 to TRBJ2-5; 9 nucleotides match TRBD2. J lost 2 bases, V lost 0 bases, and 8 bases had no gene match. This CDR3 comprises 17 residues. Germline CDR1 is SGDLS and CDR2 is YYNGEE. The variable domain in full, completed from reference TRBV9 and TRBJ2-5, reads DSGVTQTPKHLITATGQRVTLRCSPRSGDLSVYWYQQSLDQGLQFLIQYYNGEERAKGNILERFSAQQFPDLHSELNLSSLELGDSALYFCASSVGVGGGAQETQYFGPGTRLLVL.

The V gene is TRBV7-9, the J gene TRBJ2-1; 11 bases align to TRBD2. The CDR3 extends over 16 amino acids. V lost 5 bases, J lost 5 bases, and 8 bases stayed unmatched. CDR1 is SEHNR, CDR2 FQNEAQ, per germline (reference sequence). CDR3 sequence: CASSDRLAGRNNEQFF. The CDR3 DNA follows: TGTGCCAGCAGCGACCGACTAGCGGGGCGCAACAATGAGCAGTTCTTC. Filled out from reference TRBV7-9 and TRBJ2-1, the complete variable domain reads DTGVSQNPRHKITKRGQNVTFRCDPISEHNRLYWYRQTLGQGPEFLTYFQNEAQLEKSRLLSDRFSAERPKGSFSTLEIQRTEQGDSAMYLCASSDRLAGRNNEQFFGPGTRLTVL.

This chain joins TRBV11-3 and TRBJ2-2, with D perhaps TRBD1 or TRBD2 (5 bases each). Per the germline V gene, CDR1 is SGHNT and CDR2 is YENEEA. V shed 5 bases and J shed 6 bases, with 10 bases lying between them. The CDR3 is made up of 13 amino acids. The CDR3 DNA is TGTGCCAGCAGCCGGGGCGGGCCCGGGGAGCTGTTTTTT. It yields the protein CASSRGGPGELFF.

The chain employs TRBV7-3 and TRBJ2-2; D perhaps matches TRBD2 (6 bases). Trimming removed 2 bases from V and 3 bases from J, with 10 bases in between. From germline, CDR1 is SGHTA and CDR2 FQGTGA. The CDR3 is made up of 15 amino acids. In DNA form, the CDR3 reads TGTGCCAGCAGCTTATCGGGAGCGGACACCGGGGAGCTGTTTTTT. Translated, it gives CASSLSGADTGELFF. The complete variable domain, with remaining parts taken from reference TRBV7-3 and TRBJ2-2, reads GAGVSQTPSNKVTEKGKYVELRCDPISGHTALYWYRQSLGQGPEFLIYFQGTGAADDSGLPNDRFFAVRPEGSVSTLKIQRTERGDSAVYLCASSLSGADTGELFFGEGSRLTVL.

The chain uses TRBV27 and TRBJ2-1; 8 bases are shared with TRBD2. Trimming took 5 bases from V and 11 from J; bases not matched to a gene: 11. The CDR3 runs 14 residues. CDR1 and CDR2 (germline): MNHEY, SMNVEV (reference sequence). The CDR3 spells CASSEVAGGGQQFF. In nucleotides, the CDR3 is TGTGCCAGCAGTGAAGTGGCGGGCGGGGGGCAGCAGTTCTTC.

A single count supports this clone. The rearrangement links TRBV30 to TRBJ2-2; D is undetermined. Germline loops: CDR1 GTSNPN, CDR2 SVGIG (reference sequence). This CDR3 is built from 16 residues. Trimming shortened V by 0 bases and J by 5 bases, and 16 bases separated the two germline ends. The CDR3 bases are TGTGCCTGGAGTGTACTGGGAACAGCTCTTACCGGGGAGCTGTTTTTT. This encodes CAWSVLGTALTGELFF.

The CDR3, as DNA: TGTGCCAGCAGCCGGACAGGGTACGGCTACACCTTC. Translated, it gives CASSRTGYGYTF. The chain links TRBV3-1 (or the pseudogene TRBV3-2) to TRBJ1-2, with TRBD1 matching 8 bases. The germline V gene has CDR1 LGHDT and CDR2 YNNKEL (reference sequence). There are 12 residues in the CDR3. V trimming: 4 bases; J trimming: 8 bases; junction bases outside the gene matches: 3.

V and J are TRBV6-6 and TRBJ2-3; D gene unclear. This CDR3 spans 11 amino acids. Trimming removed 7 bases at V and 5 bases at J, with 7 bases between. Germline values: CDR1 MNHNY, CDR2 SVGAGI (reference sequence). CDR3 bases: TGTGCCAGCACCCGAGGAGATACGCAGTATTTT. This gives the protein CASTRGDTQYF.

The CDR3 sequence: CAISAPSGSYEQYF. In DNA, the CDR3 is TGTGCCATCAGTGCTCCTAGCGGTTCCTACGAGCAGTACTTC. The chain links TRBV10-3 to TRBJ2-7, with TRBD2 matching 7 bases. Trimming took 4 bases from V and 1 from J; bases not matched to a gene: 4. The CDR3 is made up of 14 amino acids. CDR1 and CDR2 (germline): ENHRY, SYGVKD.

The V gene is TRBV7-2, the J gene TRBJ1-6; D gene uncertain. V shed 4 bases and J shed 8 bases, with 12 bases lying between them. This CDR3 comprises 14 residues. Per germline, CDR1 SGHTA and CDR2 FQGNSA. Here the CDR3 DNA reads TGTGCCAGCAGCTCGGAGCCGGGCTATTCACCCCTCCACTTT. This encodes CASSSEPGYSPLHF.

Only one count was recorded for this clone. V and J are TRBV7-3 and TRBJ2-3, with 9 bases identical to TRBD2. The V segment lost 5 bases and the J segment 4 bases; nucleotides outside the gene matches: 16. The CDR3 consists of 18 residues. CDR1 is SGHTA and CDR2 is FQGTGA in the germline V gene. Here the CDR3 DNA reads TGTGCCAGCAGCCTTAGGCCTGCGGGGGGGCCTGTCCCAGATACGCAGTATTTT. Translated, it gives CASSLRPAGGPVPDTQYF.

The rearrangement links TRBV5-8 to TRBJ1-5, with D tentatively TRBD1 (6 bases). CDR1 is SGHTS, CDR2 YDEGEE, per germline. CDR3 length equals 16 residues. The ends were cut back, 0 bases at V and 6 bases at J, with 16 bases in the middle. The CDR3 sequence: CASSLAIGGWGQPQHF. The CDR3 DNA reads TGTGCCAGCAGCTTGGCCATCGGGGGCTGGGGTCAGCCCCAGCATTTT.

This chain links TRBV6-5 with TRBJ1-1, with a possible D match to TRBD1 (5 bases). Per the germline V gene, CDR1 is MNHEY and CDR2 is SVGAGI. CDR3 size: 14 residues. V was cut by 6 bases and J by 5 bases, with 16 bases left in between. This CDR3 reads CASSSTGRGTEAFF. In DNA, the CDR3 is TGTGCCAGCAGCTCAACGGGTCGGGGGACTGAAGCTTTCTTT.

The chain recombines TRBV18 with TRBJ1-1, with 8 nucleotides matching TRBD1. Germline V gives CDR1 KGHSH, CDR2 LQKENI. V lost 5 bases to trimming and J lost 1 base; unmatched junction nucleotides: 6. The CDR3 length is 15 residues. CDR3: CASSSIGQGNTEAFF. The DNA for the CDR3 is TGTGCCAGCTCATCCATAGGACAGGGGAACACTGAAGCTTTCTTT.